The source of this T cell receptor beta chain is a study of blood T cell repertoires in COVID-19. In the study overall: Sites in the United States, Italy and Spain provided acute and convalescent COVID-19 samples. In each case, the material was cDNA or gDNA derived from T cells, B-cell-depleted T cells, or PBMCs.

In the original analysis: Amplification from reference gene primers served as the basis for estimated nucleated cell counts. The assay was immunoSEQ multiplex PCR, and TCRdb's table has in-frame clones only and misses some. Clonal size and the V and J genes are those of that table, whereas D and trimming came from the DNA. The sample records roughly 230,000 clones, about 85% being singletons. The V gene's germline CDR1 is LNHDA and CDR2 SQIVND (reference sequence). This CDR3 has 14 amino acids. The ends were cut back, 2 bases at V and 2 bases at J, with 8 bases in the middle. This sequence originates from a woman aged 60 to 75 with active or convalescent COVID-19. The sequenced sample consisted of peripheral blood. V is TRBV19 and J is TRBJ2-3; D is possibly TRBD1 (5 bases). The CDR3 DNA reads TGTGCCAGTAGTATACAGGGCCCCACAGATACGCAGTATTTT. Its translation is CASSIQGPTDTQYF.